The entry that follows covers one TCR beta chain sequence. The repertoire was sequenced with immunoSEQ multiplex PCR; TCRdb's copy has only in-frame clones and lacks some. In the table there are 170,000 or so clones, almost 85% of which are singletons. The data stem from a study of blood T cell repertoires in COVID-19. At the level of the study: Some COVID-19 samples were acute and others convalescent; all came from the United States, Italy and Spain. T cells, B-cell-depleted T cells, or PBMCs supplied cDNA or gDNA.

The TCR originated in a man younger than 35 with active or convalescent COVID-19. The sequenced material came from peripheral blood.

The DNA of the CDR3 is TGTGCCAGCACCTCTTGGGCCCGAGACGGCACTGAAGCTTTCTTT. Amino acid sequence: CASTSWARDGTEAFF. The chain has TRBV28 and TRBJ1-1, with D unresolved. The CDR3 contains 15 residues. The germline V gene has CDR1 MDHEN and CDR2 SYDVKM. V lost 7 bases to trimming and J lost 4 bases, with 19 bases between them.